Below, 20 T cell receptor beta chains from the same sample are listed, as sequenced in a study of beta chain features in type 1 diabetes. These TCRs' antigens remain unknown. General study results and limits: Shortening of TCRB CDR3s, moderate but significant, appeared in all four CD4+ subsets of Type 1 diabetes patients.

TCRB transcripts that were expressed got sequenced, as all of the isolated RNA had been reverse transcribed. Generated by immunoSEQ multiplex PCR, the TCRdb table keeps only in-frame clones and is missing some. In the table there are 640,000 or so clones, over 13% of which are singletons. The sequenced sample consisted of naive CD4+ T cells from blood. All receptors derive from a man aged 18 to 29 with type 1 diabetes.

This clone showed up just a few times. The gene calls are TRBV5-4 and TRBJ1-3; TRBD1 might be the D (6 bases). The V end was cut by 4 bases, the J end by 2 bases, with 10 bases between. CDR3 length: 14 amino acids. Germline V gene lookup returns CDR1 SGHNT and CDR2 YYREEE (reference sequence). DNA for the CDR3: TGTGCCAGCAGCACGGACAGTGCTGGAAACACCATATATTTT. Protein sequence: CASSTDSAGNTIYF.

The table lists this clone with a few counts. The rearrangement uses TRBV7-9 and TRBJ1-4; 8 nucleotides align to TRBD1. This CDR3 has 14 residues. From germline, CDR1 is SEHNR and CDR2 FQNEAQ (reference sequence). V lost 6 bases and J lost 7; bases outside the gene matches: 7. The CDR3 sequence: CASRQDRGSEKLFF. The CDR3 DNA follows: TGTGCCAGCAGACAAGACAGGGGCAGTGAAAAACTGTTTTTT.

This clone was counted between two and nine times. This rearrangement joins TRBV25-1 to TRBJ2-6; D ambiguous. Trimming removed 4 bases at V and 4 bases at J, with 8 bases between. Germline V gene lookup returns CDR1 MGHDK and CDR2 SYGVNS. The CDR3 is made up of 14 amino acids. The CDR3 reads CASSGIGGANVLTF. As DNA, the CDR3 is TGTGCCAGCAGTGGGATTGGGGGGGCCAACGTCCTGACTTTC.

The rearrangement uses TRBV18 and TRBJ1-2; 9 bases are a match to TRBD1. The ends lost 6 bases at V and 8 bases at J; junction bases unmatched: 10. From germline, CDR1 is KGHSH and CDR2 LQKENI. The CDR3 is 14 amino acids. CDR3 protein: CASSTWDRVSGYTF. For the CDR3, the DNA is TGTGCCAGCTCCACTTGGGACAGGGTGAGCGGCTACACCTTC.

This clone showed up just a few times. The chain couples TRBV5-6 to TRBJ1-4, with 7 bases that match TRBD1. The germline V gene encodes CDR1 SGHDT and CDR2 YYEEEE. This CDR3 is 15 amino acids long. V was pared by 0 bases and J by 6 bases, with 5 bases of the junction left unmatched. For the CDR3, the DNA is TGTGCCAGCAGCTTGGTGACAGGGAGGGATGAAAAACTGTTTTTT. Translating gives CASSLVTGRDEKLFF.

In its sample, this clone was seen a few times. V gene TRBV28 combines with J gene TRBJ2-3, with D perhaps TRBD1 (6 bases). The CDR3 extends over 15 amino acids. The V end lost 5 bases, the J end lost 3 bases, and 15 bases lay between the germline ends. Germline V gene data show CDR1 as MDHEN and CDR2 as SYDVKM. The CDR3 reads CASSGVSRGTDTQYF. CDR3 coding DNA: TGTGCCAGCAGTGGGGTATCGAGGGGGACAGATACGCAGTATTTT.

This clone turned up a few times. Within the sample, other DNA sequences also encode this same CDR3. The chain carries TRBV18 and TRBJ2-5; no definite D call. From germline, CDR1 is KGHSH and CDR2 LQKENI. The CDR3 totals 13 residues. Trimming removed 2 bases from V and 5 bases from J, with 9 bases in between. Written as DNA, the CDR3 is TGTGCCAGCTCACCAAGGGCTGGGGAGACCCAGTACTTC. This translates into CASSPRAGETQYF. Together with reference TRBV18 and TRBJ2-5, the CDR3 gives the full variable domain: NAGVMQNPRHLVRRRGQEARLRCSPMKGHSHVYWYRQLPEEGLKFMVYLQKENIIDESGMPKERFSAEFPKEGPSILRIQQVVRGDSAAYFCASSPRAGETQYFGPGTRLLVL.

This clone was detected a few times. This sequence joins TRBV10-3 and TRBJ2-3, with a tentative D call TRBD2 (6 bases). The CDR3 loop spans 15 amino acids. CDR1 and CDR2 (germline): ENHRY, SYGVKD. V dropped 6 bases and J dropped 1 base, with 14 bases sitting between them. CDR3 in amino acids: CAIRLARGGTDTQYF. In DNA, the CDR3 is TGTGCCATCAGGCTAGCGAGAGGGGGCACAGATACGCAGTATTTT.

About this clone: Other DNA sequences in the sample encode the same CDR3. This chain links TRBV30 with TRBJ1-1, with D unresolved. The CDR3 has 13 amino acids. CDR1 GTSNPN and CDR2 SVGIG come from the germline V gene (reference sequence). The ends were cut back, 1 base at V and 1 base at J, with 7 bases in the middle. The CDR3 loop reads CAWSETGNTEAFF. In DNA form, the CDR3 reads TGTGCCTGGAGTGAGACGGGGAACACTGAAGCTTTCTTT.

The rearrangement joins TRBV30 to TRBJ2-3, with TRBD2 identical over 8 bases. Germline V gives CDR1 GTSNPN, CDR2 SVGIG (reference sequence). The CDR3 is 15 residues long. After removal of 0 bases from V and 5 bases from J, the junction contained 7 bases not matched to a gene. CDR3 region: CAWSVLAVGGDTQYF. The CDR3 region has the DNA TGTGCCTGGAGTGTACTAGCGGTCGGTGGAGATACGCAGTATTTT.

The chain joins TRBV11-2 to TRBJ2-1; 9 bases agree with TRBD2. The CDR3 runs to 18 residues. Germline CDR1 is SGHAT and CDR2 is FQNNGV. J gave up 5 bases and V 4 bases, and 15 bases lay outside the gene matches. The CDR3 DNA reads TGTGCCAGCAGCTCCGGGACTAGCCCTCCGGACCCTAACAATGAGCAGTTCTTC. Translated, it gives CASSSGTSPPDPNNEQFF.

In this sample, this clone turned up a few times. The V call is TRBV11-2, the J call TRBJ2-6; no definite D call. Trimming cost V 0 bases and J 0 bases, with 15 bases left between them. Germline V gene sequence: CDR1 SGHAT, CDR2 FQNNGV. The length of the CDR3 is 19 residues. The DNA of the CDR3 is TGTGCCAGCAGCTTAGAGCGAGGTGCAGCAAACTCTGGGGCCAACGTCCTGACTTTC. It codes for CASSLERGAANSGANVLTF.

The genes are TRBV7-2 and TRBJ2-7, with 10 nucleotides matching TRBD1. The CDR3 is 16 amino acids. V lost 1 base to trimming and J lost 4 bases; unmatched junction nucleotides: 7. CDR1 SGHTA and CDR2 FQGNSA come from the germline V gene. For the CDR3, the DNA is TGTGCCAGCAGCTTAGGTTGGGACAGGGGATATTACGAGCAGTACTTC. Translating it yields CASSLGWDRGYYEQYF.

The sample holds a few counts of this clone. The chain links TRBV29-1 to TRBJ2-3, with D perhaps TRBD1 (6 bases). The V end was cut by 4 bases, the J end by 0 bases, with 14 bases between. Germline V gene lookup returns CDR1 SQVTM and CDR2 ANQGSEA. The CDR3 sequence is 15 residues long. The CDR3 DNA reads as TGCAGCGTTGCCGACAGGCCTTATAGCACAGATACGCAGTATTTT. Amino acids: CSVADRPYSTDTQYF.

This clone was counted a few times. The V call is TRBV18, the J call TRBJ2-7, with D possibly being TRBD1 (5 bases). Germline CDR1 reads KGHSH; CDR2 reads LQKENI. Trimming pared 3 bases from V and 3 bases from J, leaving 9 bases between. The CDR3 loop spans 13 amino acids. As DNA, the CDR3 is TGTGCCAGCTCACCGGGCAGGGACTACGAGCAGTACTTC. Protein sequence: CASSPGRDYEQYF.

The V call is TRBV18, the J call TRBJ2-3, with a weak D call TRBD1 (6 bases). Germline V CDR1 and CDR2: KGHSH, LQKENI. V gave up 2 bases and J gave up 2 bases, with 8 bases separating them. The CDR3 is 14 amino acids. The CDR3 region is CASSPNRATDTQYF. The CDR3 nucleotides are TGTGCCAGCTCACCAAACAGGGCCACAGATACGCAGTATTTT.

The chain has TRBV7-9 and TRBJ2-5; D uncertain. The germline V and J ends were trimmed by 1 base and 5 bases, with 8 bases remaining between them. Per germline, CDR1 SEHNR and CDR2 FQNEAQ (reference sequence). The CDR3 has 13 residues. In nucleotides, the CDR3 is TGTGCCAGCAGCTTAGGATCCCTGGAGACCCAGTACTTC. Translating it yields CASSLGSLETQYF.

Concerning this clone: Other DNA sequences within the sample encode an identical CDR3. This chain connects TRBV30 to TRBJ1-2; D may be TRBD1 (5 bases). This CDR3 contains 13 residues. Between the trimmed V and J ends, which lost 5 bases and 2 bases, there was a span of 12 bases. CDR1 is GTSNPN, CDR2 SVGIG, per germline (reference sequence). The CDR3: CAWGTGVNYGYTF. CDR3 coding DNA: TGTGCCTGGGGCACGGGGGTAAACTATGGCTACACCTTC. Full variable domain (remainder filled in from reference TRBV30 and TRBJ1-2): SQTIHQWPATLVQPVGSPLSLECTVEGTSNPNLYWYRQAAGRGLQLLFYSVGIGQISSEVPQNLSASRPQDRQFILSSKKLLLSDSGFYLCAWGTGVNYGYTFGSGTRLTVV.

This clone was seen a few times. This chain connects TRBV29-1 to TRBJ2-1; unclear D gene. The CDR3 has 15 amino acids. V was pared by 6 bases and J by 7 bases, with 22 bases between. The V gene's germline CDR1 is SQVTM and CDR2 ANQGSEA. In DNA form, the CDR3 reads TGCAGCGTATGCACAACCGGGTCCATGTTGAATGAGCAGTTCTTC. It yields the protein CSVCTTGSMLNEQFF.

This clone has just a few counts. The CDR3, as DNA: TGCGCCAGCAGTGGAACTAGCGTCTCTGGGGCCAACGTCCTGACTTTC. Translated: CASSGTSVSGANVLTF. This sequence joins TRBV10-1 and TRBJ2-6; 7 bases are a match to TRBD2. The CDR3 is 16 residues long. Germline CDR1 WNHNN, CDR2 SYGVQD (reference sequence). V was pared by 4 bases and J by 0 bases, with 3 bases of the junction left unmatched.